Listed below are T cell receptor beta chains from one sample, sequenced in a study of a mutant IDH1 vaccine in newly diagnosed glioma. No antigen has been assigned to these receptors. Measured with immunoSEQ multiplex PCR; TCRdb has only the in-frame clones, and not every one. The sample holds about 62,000 clones; approximately 91% are singletons and the top ten take 1.5% to 2%. The sample here was PBMCs, taken from a glioma patient whose treatment included an IDH1 peptide vaccine. These receptors were taken from a man aged 35 to 55 with glioma. Both conserved end residues are trimmed from each CDR3. The D gene is left open where the match is weak.

CDR3 length: 13
V gene: TRBV6-5
D gene: NA
CDR3 protein: ASSSPRGAGDTQY

CDR3 length: 14
V gene: TRBV5-1
D gene: TRBD1
CDR3 protein: ASRRESGTEVETQY

CDR3 length: 11
V gene: TRBV5-4
D gene: NA
CDR3 protein: ASSGAGRYGYT

CDR3 length: 9
V gene: TRBV20-1
D gene: TRBD2
CDR3 protein: SAEGLAGSD

CDR3 length: 14
V gene: TRBV28
D gene: TRBD2
CDR3 protein: ASSRPTSGSTGELF

CDR3 length: 14
V gene: TRBV29-1
D gene: NA
CDR3 protein: SVEMGRRSQSYEQY

CDR3 length: 11
V gene: TRBV10-2
D gene: TRBD1
CDR3 protein: ASTRDRGAEQY

CDR3 length: 14
V gene: TRBV4-1
D gene: TRBD2
CDR3 protein: ASSPVPTSVRQTQY

CDR3 length: 16
V gene: TRBV4-2
D gene: TRBD2
CDR3 protein: ASSQDLGTSGRLNEQF

CDR3 length: 14
V gene: TRBV6-6
D gene: NA
CDR3 protein: ASSYPPGGRNTEAF

CDR3 length: 15
V gene: TRBV5-1
D gene: TRBD2
CDR3 protein: ASSPRNSGRVTGELF

CDR3 length: 14
V gene: TRBV10-3
D gene: TRBD2
CDR3 protein: AISEESGRAYNEQF

CDR3 length: 12
V gene: TRBV9
D gene: NA
CDR3 protein: ASRAGVNSDTQY

CDR3 length: 13
V gene: TRBV6-1
D gene: TRBD1
CDR3 protein: ASSAREDRVNEQF

CDR3 length: 12
V gene: TRBV7-2
D gene: NA
CDR3 protein: ASRLRAGNEKLF

CDR3 length: 13
V gene: TRBV2
D gene: TRBD2
CDR3 protein: ASSEWSSGVYEQY

CDR3 length: 13
V gene: TRBV6-1
D gene: TRBD1
CDR3 protein: ASTRRDRDYQPQH

CDR3 length: 15
V gene: TRBV30
D gene: NA
CDR3 protein: AWSPGPRSSYNSPLH

CDR3 length: 9
V gene: TRBV20-1
D gene: TRBD1
CDR3 protein: SARDRAGYT

CDR3 length: 14
V gene: TRBV9
D gene: TRBD1
CDR3 protein: ASSILDRASGNTIY

CDR3 length: 13
V gene: TRBV2
D gene: TRBD1
CDR3 protein: ASSEGAGGDQPQH

CDR3 length: 14
V gene: TRBV5-6
D gene: NA
CDR3 protein: ASSLWTARWGNTIY

CDR3 length: 14
V gene: TRBV7-2
D gene: TRBD1
CDR3 protein: ASSLAGTGSGTEAF

CDR3 length: 14
V gene: TRBV30
D gene: TRBD1
CDR3 protein: AWSPGWDSLNQPQH

CDR3 length: 12
V gene: TRBV2
D gene: TRBD1
CDR3 protein: ASSVDRGGEKLF

CDR3 length: 12
V gene: TRBV2
D gene: TRBD2
CDR3 protein: ASTGTSGTDTQY

CDR3 length: 13
V gene: TRBV30
D gene: NA
CDR3 protein: AWSVATSATDTQY

CDR3 length: 14
V gene: TRBV5-4
D gene: NA
CDR3 protein: ASSLAFSSYNSPLH

CDR3 length: 11
V gene: TRBV5-1
D gene: NA
CDR3 protein: ASSRLTGETQY

CDR3 length: 12
V gene: TRBV5-6
D gene: NA
CDR3 protein: ASSFYPDNYEQY

CDR3 length: 13
V gene: TRBV4-2
D gene: NA
CDR3 protein: ASSQEPEANYGYT

CDR3 length: 14
V gene: TRBV7-2
D gene: NA
CDR3 protein: ASSLVAVELNYGYT

CDR3 length: 14
V gene: TRBV10-3
D gene: NA
CDR3 protein: AIRAYTGTDGSPLH

CDR3 length: 11
V gene: TRBV10-1
D gene: NA
CDR3 protein: ASSERTNYGYT

CDR3 length: 11
V gene: TRBV5-4
D gene: NA
CDR3 protein: ASSPPRTDTQY

CDR3 length: 15
V gene: TRBV28
D gene: TRBD1
CDR3 protein: ASSFFRGRRNNQPQH

CDR3 length: 12
V gene: TRBV21-1
D gene: NA
CDR3 protein: ASSKSGRNNEQF

CDR3 length: 13
V gene: TRBV11-2
D gene: NA
CDR3 protein: ASSLGEVRNTEAF

CDR3 length: 15
V gene: TRBV4-1
D gene: NA
CDR3 protein: ASSQVGDRATNEKLF

CDR3 length: 12
V gene: TRBV4-2
D gene: NA
CDR3 protein: ASSQYHLYNEQF

CDR3 length: 12
V gene: TRBV10-3
D gene: TRBD1
CDR3 protein: AISDPGGNQPQH

CDR3 length: 13
V gene: TRBV10-3
D gene: TRBD1
CDR3 protein: AISEEGQGNQPQH

CDR3 length: 14
V gene: TRBV6-1
D gene: NA
CDR3 protein: ASSEAGRVRNTEAF